These 22 T cell receptor beta chains were all obtained from the same sample, sequenced in a study of PD-1 blockade in classical Hodgkin lymphoma. The time point was: cycle 4 day 1 (C4D1), after around six weeks of nivolumab. Each patient experienced a relapse that followed autologous stem cell transplantation, and brentuximab vedotin exposure varied. Negative magnetic selection isolated CD4+ T cells from thawed PBMCs. Generated by immunoSEQ multiplex PCR, the TCRdb table keeps only in-frame clones and is missing some. The sample includes around 18,000 clones, roughly four fifths of them seen just once. Sequences were derived from CD4+ T cells from blood, sampled before the fourth cycle of nivolumab. These receptors were collected from a human donor with classical Hodgkin lymphoma.

The chain uses TRBV5-1 and TRBJ1-4; the D gene is possibly TRBD1 (5 bases). Germline CDR1 and CDR2: SGHRS and YFSETQ. The CDR3 length is 11 residues. V dropped 5 bases and J dropped 13 bases, with 12 bases sitting between them. This CDR3 reads CASRGVFRLFF. For the CDR3, the DNA is TGCGCCAGCAGGGGGGTCTTTAGACTGTTTTTT.

The chain employs TRBV30 and TRBJ1-2; possibly TRBD1 for D (6 bases). V dropped 4 bases and J dropped 1 base, with 13 bases sitting between them. Germline lookup yields CDR1 GTSNPN and CDR2 SVGIG (reference sequence). CDR3 length: 14 residues. The CDR3 here is CAWTPDSLNYGYTF. The CDR3 DNA reads as TGTGCCTGGACCCCGGACAGTCTTAACTATGGCTACACCTTC.

The chain is built from TRBV11-2 and TRBJ1-1, with D hard to call. The CDR3 extends over 13 amino acids. Trimming removed 5 bases at V and 6 bases at J, with 13 bases between. Germline assignment: CDR1 SGHAT and CDR2 FQNNGV. CDR3 residues: CASSRGWAAEAFF. The CDR3 DNA follows: TGTGCCAGCAGCCGTGGGTGGGCGGCTGAAGCTTTCTTT.

The chain uses TRBV10-3 and TRBJ2-7, with D maybe TRBD1 (5 bases). Germline values: CDR1 ENHRY, CDR2 SYGVKD. The CDR3 has 12 amino acids. The germline V and J ends were trimmed by 2 bases and 6 bases, with 8 bases remaining between them. The CDR3 DNA is TGTGCCATCAGTGAGGCTAGGGGCGAGCAGTACGTC. It specifies CAISEARGEQYV.

This chain connects TRBV27 to TRBJ2-1; 10 nucleotides line up with TRBD2. The CDR3 is made up of 14 amino acids. With 7 bases clipped from V and 8 bases from J, the junction kept 8 bases outside the gene matches. Germline V gene data show CDR1 as MNHEY and CDR2 as SMNVEV (reference sequence). The CDR3 DNA reads as TGTGCCAGCACTAAGACTAGCGGGTGGCATGAGCAGTTCTTC. Amino acid sequence: CASTKTSGWHEQFF.

As DNA, the CDR3 is TGTGCCAGCAGTTGGGGGACAGAGCACGGCGAGCAGTACGTC. This codes for CASSWGTEHGEQYV. The chain couples TRBV28 to TRBJ2-7, with TRBD1 matching over 7 bases. CDR1 and CDR2 (germline): MDHEN, SYDVKM. There are 14 residues in the CDR3. V lost 4 bases and J lost 6; bases outside the gene matches: 9.

This clone was counted a few times. The J gene is TRBJ1-2, the V gene TRBV6-5; unclear D gene. Per the germline V gene, CDR1 is MNHEY and CDR2 is SVGAGI. Trimming took 2 bases from V and 1 from J, leaving 11 bases between them. The CDR3 is 15 amino acids. The CDR3 nucleotides read TGTGCCAGCAGTTACGGACGCGCTTATAACTATGGCTACACCTTC. Translating gives CASSYGRAYNYGYTF.

The chain uses TRBV7-9 and TRBJ1-6; TRBD1 matches at 7 bases. Germline assignment: CDR1 SEHNR and CDR2 FQNEAQ (reference sequence). V lost 3 bases to trimming and J lost 10 bases; unmatched junction nucleotides: 6. CDR3 length: 14 residues. The CDR3 DNA is TGTGCCAGCAGCTTTACAGGGGTAGGGTCACCCCTCCACTTT. Protein: CASSFTGVGSPLHF.

This chain uses TRBV19 with TRBJ1-1; 8 bases map to TRBD1. The CDR3 covers 14 residues. Trimming took 7 bases from V and 7 from J; bases not matched to a gene: 11. The germline V gene encodes CDR1 LNHDA and CDR2 SQIVND (reference sequence). The CDR3 here is CASKIVDRANEAFF. The CDR3 bases are TGTGCCAGTAAAATCGTGGACAGGGCGAATGAAGCTTTCTTT.

This sequence joins TRBV7-2 and TRBJ2-7, with 8 bases lining up with TRBD2. The trim removed 0 bases at V and 3 bases at J, leaving 10 bases unmatched. CDR3 size: 17 residues. From germline, CDR1 is SGHTA and CDR2 FQGNSA. CDR3 sequence reads: CASSLAGTRYASYEQYF. Here the CDR3 DNA reads TGTGCCAGCAGCTTAGCCGGGACTAGGTATGCCAGCTACGAGCAGTACTTC.

This clone was seen only a few times. The chain links TRBV5-1 to TRBJ1-3, with 10 bases matching TRBD1. CDR1 is SGHRS, CDR2 YFSETQ, per germline. With 4 bases clipped from V and 7 bases from J, the junction kept 2 bases outside the gene matches. The CDR3 loop spans 13 amino acids. CDR3 in amino acids: CASSQGQGNTIYF. The CDR3 DNA sequence: TGCGCCAGCAGCCAGGGACAGGGGAACACCATATATTTT.

The chain couples TRBV6-1 to TRBJ1-2, with TRBD1 as a possible D gene (6 bases). Deletions cut 2 bases from V and 0 bases from J, with 16 bases between. The CDR3 runs 17 residues. The germline CDR1 and CDR2 sequences are MNHNS and SASEGT. Written as DNA, the CDR3 is TGTGCCAGCAGTGAATCTTACACAGGGAGAGCTAACTATGGCTACACCTTC. Translating gives CASSESYTGRANYGYTF.

The chain carries TRBV5-1 and TRBJ1-3, with 8 bases matching TRBD1. The CDR3 covers 14 residues. In germline, CDR1 is SGHRS, CDR2 YFSETQ. The trim removed 0 bases at V and 5 bases at J, leaving 1 base unmatched. CDR3 sequence reads: CASSLGTGRNTIYF. The CDR3 nucleotides are TGCGCCAGCAGCTTGGGGACAGGGAGAAACACCATATATTTT. Full variable domain (missing parts from reference TRBV5-1 and TRBJ1-3): KAGVTQTPRYLIKTRGQQVTLSCSPISGHRSVSWYQQTPGQGLQFLFEYFSETQRNKGNFPGRFSGRQFSNSRSEMNVSTLELGDSALYLCASSLGTGRNTIYFGEGSWLTVV.

With regard to this clone: One junction end does not reproduce the germline sequence, and a read error may be involved. This rearrangement joins TRBV7-7 to TRBJ2-7; D is unresolved. The CDR3 is made up of 13 amino acids. Germline V gene data show CDR1 as SSHAT and CDR2 as FNYEAQ (reference sequence). In nucleotides, the CDR3 is TGTGCTAGCAGCTTATTCCCCAAAACGGAGCAGTACTTC. This codes for CASSLFPKTEQYF.

The gene calls are TRBV11-2 and TRBJ2-2; D is ambiguous. CDR3 length: 15 residues. CDR1 is SGHAT and CDR2 is FQNNGV in the germline V gene. Trimming left V 0 bases short and J 2 bases short, with 7 bases between. The DNA for the CDR3 is TGTGCCAGCAGCTTAGAACTACTTAACACCGGGGAGCTGTTTTTT. Its protein is CASSLELLNTGELFF.

The chain has TRBV7-8 and TRBJ2-7; D may be TRBD1 (5 bases). Germline values: CDR1 SGHVS, CDR2 FQNEAQ. V was pared by 2 bases and J by 2 bases, with 19 bases between. This CDR3 is 17 amino acids long. CDR3 nucleotide sequence: TGTGCCAGCAGCTTATCATATTGGCAGGGCGACCCCTACGAGCAGTACTTC. Protein: CASSLSYWQGDPYEQYF.

This chain's CDR3 is CSVEAASHPEQYF. The CDR3 DNA follows: TGCAGCGTTGAGGCAGCCTCCCATCCCGAGCAGTACTTC. This rearrangement joins TRBV29-1 to TRBJ2-7; D uncertain. Germline V lookup: CDR1 SQVTM, CDR2 ANQGSEA. The germline V and J ends were trimmed by 3 bases and 6 bases, with 15 bases remaining between them. The CDR3 extends over 13 amino acids.

V usage is TRBV9 and J usage is TRBJ1-1; D unclear. Trimming removed 0 bases from V and 0 bases from J, with 3 bases in between. Germline loops: CDR1 SGDLS, CDR2 YYNGEE. The CDR3 runs to 13 residues. The CDR3 here is CASSVDMNTEAFF. The CDR3 DNA reads as TGTGCCAGCAGCGTAGATATGAACACTGAAGCTTTCTTT. Drawing the rest from reference TRBV9 and TRBJ1-1, the complete variable domain is DSGVTQTPKHLITATGQRVTLRCSPRSGDLSVYWYQQSLDQGLQFLIQYYNGEERAKGNILERFSAQQFPDLHSELNLSSLELGDSALYFCASSVDMNTEAFFGQGTRLTVV.

The V and J genes are TRBV5-1 and TRBJ2-7; 9 positions match TRBD1. This CDR3 is 15 amino acids long. Germline values: CDR1 SGHRS, CDR2 YFSETQ. The V segment lost 4 bases and the J segment 4 bases; nucleotides outside the gene matches: 9. The CDR3 bases are TGCGCCAGCAGCCACCCGGACAGGGGTCGATACGAGCAGTACTTC. As protein: CASSHPDRGRYEQYF.

The rearrangement joins TRBV10-3 to TRBJ2-1; D possibly uses TRBD1 or TRBD2 (6 bases each). The V and J ends lost 8 bases and 9 bases respectively, with 17 bases between them. Germline V gives CDR1 ENHRY, CDR2 SYGVKD. The CDR3 is 13 amino acids. The DNA for the CDR3 is TGTGCCATCGGAGGGACAACGTGGGGTGAGCAGTTCTTC. Translating gives CAIGGTTWGEQFF.

A single count supports this clone. The V call is TRBV19, the J call TRBJ2-5, with TRBD2 matching over 8 bases. The CDR3 spans 16 residues. Germline-derived CDR1 and CDR2 are LNHDA and SQIVND (reference sequence). V shed 3 bases, J shed 1 base, and the junction held 7 bases outside the gene matches. CDR3 region: CASSMAFAGGQETQYF. The CDR3 nucleotides are TGTGCCAGTAGTATGGCGTTTGCGGGGGGCCAAGAGACCCAGTACTTC.

This clone is a singleton in its sample. V usage is TRBV18 and J usage is TRBJ2-3; the D gene is possibly TRBD2 (6 bases). The CDR3 is 14 amino acids. V shed 6 bases and J shed 7 bases, with 17 bases lying between them. Germline lookup yields CDR1 KGHSH and CDR2 LQKENI. CDR3 sequence (DNA): TGTGCCAGCTCCCCAGGACTAAACCACTATACGCAGTATTTT. Translation: CASSPGLNHYTQYF.